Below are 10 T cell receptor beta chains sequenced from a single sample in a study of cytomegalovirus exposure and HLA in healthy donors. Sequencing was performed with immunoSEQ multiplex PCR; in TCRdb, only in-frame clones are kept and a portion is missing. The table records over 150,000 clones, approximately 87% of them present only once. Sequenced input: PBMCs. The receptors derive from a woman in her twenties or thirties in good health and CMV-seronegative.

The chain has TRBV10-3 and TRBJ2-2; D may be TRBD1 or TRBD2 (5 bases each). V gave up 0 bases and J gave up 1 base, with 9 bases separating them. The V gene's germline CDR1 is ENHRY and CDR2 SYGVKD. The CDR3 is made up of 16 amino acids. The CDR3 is CAISESTGRNTGELFF. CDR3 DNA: TGTGCCATCAGTGAGTCGACGGGGCGGAACACCGGGGAGCTGTTTTTT.

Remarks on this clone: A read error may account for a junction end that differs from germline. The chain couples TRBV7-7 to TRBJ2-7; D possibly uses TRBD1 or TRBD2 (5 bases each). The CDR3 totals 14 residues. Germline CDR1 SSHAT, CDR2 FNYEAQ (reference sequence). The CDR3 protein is CASSPDGAGAEQYF. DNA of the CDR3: TGTGCTAGCAGCCCCGACGGGGCAGGCGCCGAGCAGTACTTC.

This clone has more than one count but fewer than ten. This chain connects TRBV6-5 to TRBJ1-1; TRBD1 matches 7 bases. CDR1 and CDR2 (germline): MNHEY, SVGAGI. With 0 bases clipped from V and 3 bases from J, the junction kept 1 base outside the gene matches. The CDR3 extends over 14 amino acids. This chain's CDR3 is CASSYSTGDTEAFF. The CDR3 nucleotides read TGTGCCAGCAGTTACTCTACAGGGGACACTGAAGCTTTCTTT.

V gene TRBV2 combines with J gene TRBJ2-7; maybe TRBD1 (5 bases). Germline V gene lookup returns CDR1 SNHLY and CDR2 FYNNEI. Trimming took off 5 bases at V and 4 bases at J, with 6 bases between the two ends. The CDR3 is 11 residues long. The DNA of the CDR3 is TGTGCCAGCAGTAGACAGTACGAGCAGTACTTC. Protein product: CASSRQYEQYF. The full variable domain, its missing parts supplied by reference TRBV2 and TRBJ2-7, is EPEVTQTPSHQVTQMGQEVILRCVPISNHLYFYWYRQILGQKVEFLVSFYNNEISEKSEIFDDQFSVERPDGSNFTLKIRSTKLEDSAMYFCASSRQYEQYFGPGTRLTVT.

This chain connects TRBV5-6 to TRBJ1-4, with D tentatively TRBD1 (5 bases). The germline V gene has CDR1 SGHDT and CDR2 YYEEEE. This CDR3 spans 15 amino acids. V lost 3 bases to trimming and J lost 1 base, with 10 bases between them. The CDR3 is CASSSDSRTNEKLFF. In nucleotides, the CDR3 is TGTGCCAGCAGCTCCGACAGCCGAACTAATGAAAAACTGTTTTTT.

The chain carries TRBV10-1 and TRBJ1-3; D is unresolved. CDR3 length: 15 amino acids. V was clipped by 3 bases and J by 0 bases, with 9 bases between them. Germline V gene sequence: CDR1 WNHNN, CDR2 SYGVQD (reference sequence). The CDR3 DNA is TGCGCCAGCAGTGAAGGTCAGCACTCTGGAAACACCATATATTTT. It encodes CASSEGQHSGNTIYF.

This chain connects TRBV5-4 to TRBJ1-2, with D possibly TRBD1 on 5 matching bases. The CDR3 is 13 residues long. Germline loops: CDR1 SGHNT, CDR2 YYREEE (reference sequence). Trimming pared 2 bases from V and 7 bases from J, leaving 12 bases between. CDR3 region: CASSLKGLFGYTF. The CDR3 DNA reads TGTGCCAGCAGCTTAAAGGGGTTGTTTGGCTACACCTTC.

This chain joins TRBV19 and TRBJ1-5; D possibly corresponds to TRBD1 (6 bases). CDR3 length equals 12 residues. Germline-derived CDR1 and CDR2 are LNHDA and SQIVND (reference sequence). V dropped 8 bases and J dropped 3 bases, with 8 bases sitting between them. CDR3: CASDRYNQPQHF. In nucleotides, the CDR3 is TGTGCCAGTGACAGGTACAATCAGCCCCAGCATTTT.

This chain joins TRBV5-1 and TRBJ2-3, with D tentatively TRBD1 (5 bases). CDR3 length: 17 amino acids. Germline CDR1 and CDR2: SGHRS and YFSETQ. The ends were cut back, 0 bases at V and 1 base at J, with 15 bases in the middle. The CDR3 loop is CASSLAPLGRRTDTQYF. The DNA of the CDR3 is TGCGCCAGCAGCTTGGCCCCCTTGGGGCGGCGCACAGATACGCAGTATTTT.

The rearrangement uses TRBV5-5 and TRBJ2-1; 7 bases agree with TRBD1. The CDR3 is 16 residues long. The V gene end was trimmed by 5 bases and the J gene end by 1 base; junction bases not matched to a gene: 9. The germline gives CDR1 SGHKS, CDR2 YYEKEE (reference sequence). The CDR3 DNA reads TGTGCCAGCAGTAATACAGGGGTCGGGTCCTACAATGAGCAGTTCTTC. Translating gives CASSNTGVGSYNEQFF.